Each of the 10 T cell receptor beta chains below was sequenced from the same sample in a study of cytomegalovirus exposure and HLA in healthy donors. PCR employed 60 Vbeta and 13 Jbeta primers. Profiling relied on immunoSEQ multiplex PCR, and the TCRdb table lists in-frame clones only, not all of them. The sample consists of about 200,000 clones, 80% to 90% of them appearing once. Sequencing was done on a sample of PBMCs. The receptors shown here come from a woman aged 25 to 39 in good health and CMV-seronegative.

This clone was recorded once. This chain connects TRBV13 to TRBJ2-7; 8 bases align to TRBD2. CDR1 and CDR2 from the germline V gene are PRHDT and FYEKMQ (reference sequence). The CDR3 is made up of 15 amino acids. The trim removed 1 base at V and 5 bases at J, leaving 7 bases unmatched. The CDR3: CASSLVGGGQHEQYF. Here the CDR3 DNA reads TGTGCCAGCAGCTTAGTCGGCGGGGGGCAACACGAGCAGTACTTC. Variable domain in full (rest from reference TRBV13 and TRBJ2-7): AAGVIQSPRHLIKEKRETATLKCYPIPRHDTVYWYQQGPGQDPQFLISFYEKMQSDKGSIPDRFSAQQFSDYHSELNMSSLELGDSALYFCASSLVGGGQHEQYFGPGTRLTVT.

This chain links TRBV5-1 with TRBJ1-1; possible D gene TRBD1, 5 bases. The CDR3 has 13 amino acids. V lost 5 bases and J lost 1, with 9 bases in between. The germline V gene encodes CDR1 SGHRS and CDR2 YFSETQ. CDR3 nucleotide sequence: TGCGCCAGCAGGGGCCAGGGGAACACTGAAGCTTTCTTT. Amino acid sequence: CASRGQGNTEAFF.

The rearrangement uses TRBV5-6 and TRBJ2-7, with TRBD2 matching over 8 bases. Germline CDR1 and CDR2: SGHDT and YYEEEE. CDR3 length: 14 residues. Trimming removed 4 bases from V and 0 bases from J; junction bases left unmatched: 3. For the CDR3, the DNA is TGTGCCAGCAGCGGGACTAGTACCTCCTACGAGCAGTACTTC. It translates to CASSGTSTSYEQYF. Drawing the rest from reference TRBV5-6 and TRBJ2-7, the complete variable domain is DAGVTQSPTHLIKTRGQQVTLRCSPKSGHDTVSWYQQALGQGPQFIFQYYEEEERQRGNFPDRFSGHQFPNYSSELNVNALLLGDSALYLCASSGTSTSYEQYFGPGTRLTVT.

V gene TRBV28 combines with J gene TRBJ1-4, with D hard to call. The length of the CDR3 is 14 residues. V lost 5 bases, J lost 1 base, and 8 bases lay in between. In germline, CDR1 is MDHEN, CDR2 SYDVKM. The CDR3 coding sequence is TGTGCCAGCAGTGCGAGTTTAACTAATGAAAAACTGTTTTTT. This codes for CASSASLTNEKLFF.

The gene calls are TRBV7-3 and TRBJ2-1; D is possibly TRBD2 (5 bases). This CDR3 is built from 13 residues. Germline V CDR1 and CDR2: SGHTA, FQGTGA. Deletions cut 8 bases from V and 5 bases from J, with 13 bases between. CDR3 coding DNA: TGTGCCAGCGGCCTAGCACGGCACAATGAGCAGTTCTTC. Its protein product is CASGLARHNEQFF.

The chain recombines TRBV2 with TRBJ1-4; 8 positions agree with TRBD1. CDR1 is SNHLY and CDR2 is FYNNEI in the germline V gene. The CDR3 totals 15 residues. V lost 4 bases to trimming and J lost 8 bases; unmatched junction nucleotides: 9. The CDR3 sequence is CASSASGGGDEKLFF. CDR3 nucleotide sequence: TGTGCCAGCAGTGCCTCAGGGGGCGGTGACGAAAAACTGTTTTTT.

CDR3 coding DNA: TGTGCCAGCAGCTCCCAGGGTATCACAGATACGCAGTATTTT. The encoded protein is CASSSQGITDTQYF. V is TRBV7-9 and J is TRBJ2-3; a weak D match, TRBD1 (5 bases). The germline gives CDR1 SEHNR, CDR2 FQNEAQ (reference sequence). Trimming took 4 bases from V and 2 from J, leaving 10 bases between them. The CDR3 is 14 residues long. Complete variable domain (other parts from reference TRBV7-9 and TRBJ2-3): DTGVSQNPRHKITKRGQNVTFRCDPISEHNRLYWYRQTLGQGPEFLTYFQNEAQLEKSRLLSDRFSAERPKGSFSTLEIQRTEQGDSAMYLCASSSQGITDTQYFGPGTRLTVL.

The chain uses TRBV21-1 and TRBJ2-1; the table's TRBD2 call for D was not verified on the DNA. TRBV21-1 is flagged as a pseudogene. CDR3 length equals 20 residues. The chain's CDR3 is CASSKGGVAGLHTTYNEQFF. For the CDR3, the DNA is TGTGCCAGCAGCAAAGGGGGGGTAGCGGGACTACACACAACTTACAATGAGCAGTTCTTC.

The rearrangement uses TRBV29-1 and TRBJ2-1; 8 nucleotides line up with TRBD2. After removal of 6 bases from V and 0 bases from J, the junction contained 7 bases not matched to a gene. The length of the CDR3 is 15 residues. Germline V gives CDR1 SQVTM, CDR2 ANQGSEA. The CDR3 loop reads CSVATSGTSYNEQFF. The CDR3 DNA follows: TGCAGCGTAGCCACTAGCGGCACCTCCTACAATGAGCAGTTCTTC.

Comment on this clone: The same CDR3 arises from other DNA sequences in this sample as well. The chain is built from TRBV5-1 and TRBJ2-1; D is unclear. V lost 3 bases and J 7 bases, leaving 5 bases between the germline ends. The germline V gene has CDR1 SGHRS and CDR2 YFSETQ. The CDR3 runs to 11 residues. The CDR3 here is CASSSYNEQFF. The CDR3 region has the DNA TGCGCCAGCAGCTCTTATAATGAGCAGTTCTTC.